One sample yielded the 24 T cell receptor beta chains listed below, sequenced in a study of blood T cells in healthy people across ages. A second PCR of 7 to 11 cycles used a sample-barcoded 5' primer and a J-beta primer mix. In TCRdb, the 5' RACE reads were re-called with MiXCR into one record per CDR3 protein. Found here are roughly 1.4 million distinct CDR3 sequences, 59% of them singletons; the top ten hold 6.5% to 8.5%. Specimen: blood. These receptors were collected from a man younger than 35 in good health.

The J gene is TRBJ1-2, the V gene TRBV6-5; no definite D call. This CDR3 comprises 16 residues. Per germline, CDR1 MNHEY and CDR2 SVGAGI. Trimming removed 0 bases at V and 0 bases at J, with 11 bases between. The DNA for the CDR3 is TGTGCCAGCAGTTACTCGGACGGACGAGCTAACTATGGCTACACCTTC. Translating gives CASSYSDGRANYGYTF.

This chain connects TRBV27 to TRBJ1-2; maybe TRBD1 (6 bases). Germline V gene data show CDR1 as MNHEY and CDR2 as SMNVEV (reference sequence). This CDR3 has 15 residues. V shed 5 bases and J shed 8 bases, with 21 bases lying between them. This CDR3 is CASSTMGGRKGGYTF. CDR3 nucleotide sequence: TGTGCCAGCAGTACGATGGGGGGGCGCAAAGGAGGCTACACCTTC.

The V gene is TRBV3-1, the J gene TRBJ1-2; D might be TRBD1 (5 bases). Germline V gene lookup returns CDR1 LGHDT and CDR2 YNNKEL (reference sequence). Trimming took 0 bases from V and 4 from J, leaving 15 bases between them. There are 16 residues in the CDR3. The CDR3 nucleotides read TGTGCCAGCAGCCAAGAAGGGCAGGGTGGTAGCTATGGCTACACCTTC. It is translated as CASSQEGQGGSYGYTF.

This clonotype was observed a few times. The chain uses TRBV4-2 and TRBJ2-1, with 7 bases aligning to TRBD1. The V segment lost 0 bases and the J segment 5 bases; nucleotides outside the gene matches: 4. This CDR3 spans 15 amino acids. Per the germline V gene, CDR1 is LGHNA and CDR2 is YNFKEQ. The CDR3 loop is CASSQELGQNNEQFF. The CDR3 nucleotides read TGTGCCAGCAGCCAAGAATTGGGACAGAACAATGAGCAGTTCTTC.

The V gene is TRBV2, the J gene TRBJ2-3; D is perhaps TRBD2 (6 bases). The CDR3 consists of 15 residues. From germline, CDR1 is SNHLY and CDR2 FYNNEI. The V end was cut by 3 bases, the J end by 4 bases, with 14 bases between. The chain's CDR3 is CASSDPGGGPDTQYF. The DNA of the CDR3 is TGTGCCAGCAGTGATCCTGGGGGAGGTCCAGATACGCAGTATTTT.

This clonotype was found a few times. The chain couples TRBV29-1 to TRBJ2-7; D is unresolved. The germline V and J ends were trimmed by 4 bases and 4 bases, with 17 bases remaining between them. The CDR3 runs to 14 residues. Germline assignment: CDR1 SQVTM and CDR2 ANQGSEA. Here the CDR3 DNA reads TGCAGCGTTGCCCAGATCAGAATGCGATACGAGCAGTACTTC. Its translation: CSVAQIRMRYEQYF.

The V and J genes are TRBV20-1 and TRBJ2-1, with D perhaps being TRBD1 or TRBD2 (5 bases each). Germline V gene data show CDR1 as DFQATT and CDR2 as SNEGSKA (reference sequence). Trimming shortened V by 3 bases and J by 0 bases, and 9 bases separated the two germline ends. The CDR3 is 14 amino acids. CDR3 nucleotide sequence: TGCAGTGCTAGTCCGGGGCTCTCCTACAATGAGCAGTTCTTC. Its protein product is CSASPGLSYNEQFF.

This chain links TRBV6-2 or TRBV6-3 with TRBJ2-1; D possibly uses TRBD1 or TRBD2 (5 bases each). This CDR3 is built from 15 residues. V was pared by 7 bases and J by 3 bases, with 16 bases between. Germline V CDR1 and CDR2: MNHEY, SVGEGT. This chain's CDR3 is CASIPGADLYNEQFF. Here the CDR3 DNA reads TGTGCCAGCATTCCCGGGGCAGACCTCTACAATGAGCAGTTCTTC.

This clonotype has more than one count but fewer than ten. The J gene is TRBJ2-1, the V gene TRBV11-2; D could derive from TRBD1 or TRBD2 (6 bases each). CDR1 and CDR2 from the germline V gene are SGHAT and FQNNGV. Between the trimmed V and J ends, which lost 6 bases and 8 bases, there was a span of 20 bases. The CDR3 is 15 amino acids. CDR3 loop: CASRTVRGQVHEQFF. The CDR3 nucleotides read TGTGCCAGCAGAACGGTCCGGGGGCAAGTCCATGAGCAGTTCTTC.

V usage is TRBV5-6 and J usage is TRBJ1-1; D remains ambiguous. The germline V and J ends were trimmed by 1 base and 1 base, with 5 bases remaining between them. The germline V gene has CDR1 SGHDT and CDR2 YYEEEE. This CDR3 has 13 residues. The CDR3 DNA reads TGTGCCAGCAGCTTGACCAAGAACACTGAAGCTTTCTTT. This encodes CASSLTKNTEAFF.

This clonotype was seen a single time. The chain carries TRBV6-5 and TRBJ2-5; unclear D gene. The V gene lost 7 bases and the J gene lost 2 bases, with 14 bases spanning the gap. The CDR3 sequence is 14 residues long. Per the germline V gene, CDR1 is MNHEY and CDR2 is SVGAGI. The CDR3 here is CASTDNLPQETQYF. CDR3 nucleotides: TGTGCCAGCACAGACAACCTCCCACAAGAGACCCAGTACTTC.

The chain joins TRBV4-2 to TRBJ2-7; 7 bases match TRBD1. The V segment lost 1 base and the J segment 4 bases; nucleotides outside the gene matches: 10. The CDR3 runs 16 residues. Per the germline V gene, CDR1 is LGHNA and CDR2 is YNFKEQ. CDR3 nucleotides: TGTGCCAGCAGCCAAGCATGGGACAGCGGAGGTTACGAGCAGTACTTC. Protein sequence: CASSQAWDSGGYEQYF.

This sequence joins TRBV6-5 and TRBJ2-1, with D perhaps TRBD2 (5 bases). V lost 3 bases and J lost 8, with 14 bases in between. This CDR3 is built from 14 residues. Germline CDR1 reads MNHEY; CDR2 reads SVGAGI. CDR3 protein: CASSYLGEIDEQFF. The CDR3 nucleotides are TGTGCCAGCAGTTATCTCGGGGAGATCGATGAGCAGTTCTTC.

The chain links TRBV5-6 to TRBJ2-3; TRBD1 matches 8 bases. This CDR3 has 15 residues. The V gene end was trimmed by 2 bases and the J gene end by 4 bases; junction bases not matched to a gene: 6. Germline lookup yields CDR1 SGHDT and CDR2 YYEEEE. CDR3 residues: CASSLGQGYSDTQYF. Written as DNA, the CDR3 is TGTGCCAGCAGCTTAGGACAGGGATATTCAGATACGCAGTATTTT.

This chain joins TRBV20-1 and TRBJ2-5; the D gene could be TRBD1 or TRBD2 (5 bases each). TRBJ2-7 matches the DNA end more closely, so the J call is doubtful. The CDR3 is made up of 13 amino acids. Germline V gene sequence: CDR1 DFQATT, CDR2 SNEGSKA (reference sequence). For the CDR3, the DNA is TGCAGTGCTACCGGGGCGCTAGGCTACGAGCAGTACTTC. Amino acid sequence: CSATGALGYEQYF.

This clonotype was recorded only once. The chain couples TRBV18 to TRBJ2-1; D call uncertain. Judging by the DNA end, TRBJ2-7 fits better; the J call may be wrong. Per germline, CDR1 KGHSH and CDR2 LQKENI. There are 17 residues in the CDR3. DNA for the CDR3: TGTGCCAGCTCACCACCCGAAGGCCTGAGCTCCTACAATGAGCAGTACTTC. Translation gives CASSPPEGLSSYNEQYF.

The chain links TRBV6-9 to TRBJ2-7, with D maybe TRBD1 (6 bases). CDR3 size: 13 residues. Germline V gives CDR1 MNHGY, CDR2 SVAAGI. The germline V and J ends were trimmed by 10 bases and 3 bases, with 16 bases remaining between them. The CDR3 DNA reads TGTGCCACGAGGGACATCAGGGGCTACGAGCAGTACTTC. Protein sequence: CATRDIRGYEQYF.

As concerns this clonotype: This may be a read error: a much more frequent sequence differs by one nucleotide. This chain links TRBV29-1 with TRBJ2-1; the D is unclear. Between the trimmed V and J ends, which lost 5 bases and 5 bases, there was a span of 7 bases. The CDR3 has 11 residues. Germline V gene data show CDR1 as SQVTM and CDR2 as ANQGSEA. CDR3 nucleotides: TGCAGCGTTCTTTGCCACAATGAGCAGTTCTTC. Protein product: CSVLCHNEQFF.

This sequence joins TRBV29-1 and TRBJ2-3; unclear D gene. Germline CDR1 and CDR2: SQVTM and ANQGSEA. The V end lost 6 bases, the J end lost 4 bases, and 14 bases lay between the germline ends. This CDR3 is built from 13 residues. The CDR3 DNA follows: TGCAGCGTCAGCCCGATTAGGTCAGATACGCAGTATTTT. This sequence encodes CSVSPIRSDTQYF.

This clonotype was counted between two and nine times. CDR3 nucleotide sequence: TGCGCCAGCAGCCAGAGACAGGCCTATGGCTACACCTTC. The encoded protein is CASSQRQAYGYTF. J is TRBJ1-2 and V is TRBV4-1; the D gene is possibly TRBD1 (6 bases). Trimming took 3 bases from V and 4 from J, leaving 9 bases between them. Per the germline V gene, CDR1 is MGHRA and CDR2 is YSYEKL. CDR3 length: 13 amino acids.

The chain carries TRBV13 and TRBJ2-3, with 13 bases identical to TRBD2. CDR1 and CDR2 (germline): PRHDT, FYEKMQ (reference sequence). This CDR3 comprises 16 residues. The V and J ends lost 5 bases and 1 base, in that order; junction bases with no gene match: 3. CDR3 region: CASSITSGRGTDTQYF. The CDR3 DNA sequence: TGTGCCAGCAGCATTACTAGCGGGAGGGGCACAGATACGCAGTATTTT.

This rearrangement joins TRBV9 to TRBJ1-2, with 7 bases fitting TRBD1. Germline CDR1 reads SGDLS; CDR2 reads YYNGEE. This CDR3 spans 16 amino acids. The V gene end was trimmed by 3 bases and the J gene end by 6 bases; junction bases not matched to a gene: 14. CDR3 residues: CASSASLPGQYHGYTF. The CDR3 coding sequence is TGTGCCAGCAGCGCGTCTTTACCGGGACAGTATCATGGCTACACCTTC.

The V gene is TRBV7-2, the J gene TRBJ1-2; D possibly corresponds to TRBD1 (6 bases). Germline V gene sequence: CDR1 SGHTA, CDR2 FQGNSA. With 5 bases removed from V and 3 bases from J, the gap between germline ends came to 13 bases. This CDR3 has 14 amino acids. The CDR3 region has the DNA TGTGCCAGCAGCGCCAGACAGGCGGACTATGGCTACACCTTC. Translation gives CASSARQADYGYTF.

The chain combines TRBV5-1 with TRBJ2-1; D may be TRBD1 (6 bases). From germline, CDR1 is SGHRS and CDR2 YFSETQ. Trimming took 2 bases from V and 7 from J, leaving 16 bases between them. CDR3 length: 15 amino acids. The CDR3 DNA reads TGCGCCAGCAGCTTTGTACAGGGAATTAAGAATGAGCAGTTCTTC. It yields the protein CASSFVQGIKNEQFF. Using reference TRBV5-1 and TRBJ2-1 for the parts outside the CDR3, the full variable domain is KAGVTQTPRYLIKTRGQQVTLSCSPISGHRSVSWYQQTPGQGLQFLFEYFSETQRNKGNFPGRFSGRQFSNSRSEMNVSTLELGDSALYLCASSFVQGIKNEQFFGPGTRLTVL.